A selection of T cell receptor beta chains follows, all from one sample in a study of T cell changes during pregnancy in multiple sclerosis. The protocol was immunoSEQ multiplex PCR, while the TCRdb copy is restricted to in-frame clones and leaves out a portion. This sample has over 45,000 clones, with about nine tenths found just once. The material sequenced was peripheral blood, taken in the first trimester of pregnancy. These receptors came from a female donor in good health, enrolled as a control in a pregnancy study. Each CDR3 is given with its conserved first and last residue. A D gene is named only where the DNA matches it firmly. A row's size may be missing; if present it is once, few, many or a size class.

clone_size	d_call	v_call	j_call	cdr3_aa	cdr3_nt
NA	NA	TRBV11-3	TRBJ2-7	CASSLEGGGNEQYF	TGTGCCAGCAGCCTAGAGGGCGGGGGCAACGAGCAGTACTTC
NA	NA	TRBV27	TRBJ2-7	CASSPGGQNTYEQYF	TGTGCCAGCAGTCCTGGAGGCCAGAACACCTACGAGCAGTACTTC
NA	NA	TRBV7-2	TRBJ1-2	CASSLVRTPNYGYTF	TGTGCCAGCAGCTTAGTAAGGACACCGAACTATGGCTACACCTTC
NA	NA	TRBV6-5	TRBJ1-3	CASRRDISGNTIYF	TGTGCCAGCAGGAGGGACATATCTGGAAACACCATATATTTT
NA	TRBD1	TRBV6-1	TRBJ1-1	CASSAETGAGTEAFF	TGTGCCAGCAGTGCAGAAACAGGGGCTGGCACTGAAGCTTTCTTT
NA	NA	TRBV5-1	TRBJ2-7	CASSLASDSSYEQYF	TGCGCCAGCAGCTTGGCCAGCGACAGCTCCTACGAGCAGTACTTC
NA	TRBD2	TRBV9	TRBJ2-7	CASSPSGVSYEQYF	TGTGCCAGCAGCCCTAGCGGGGTTTCCTACGAGCAGTACTTC
NA	TRBD2	TRBV7-9	TRBJ2-3	CASSIRRGGVDTQYF	TGTGCCAGCAGCATCCGGCGGGGGGGGGTAGATACGCAGTATTTT
NA	NA	TRBV7-9	TRBJ1-3	CASSSGGRMGNTIYF	TGTGCCAGCAGCTCGGGGGGTCGGATGGGAAACACCATATATTTT
NA	TRBD1	TRBV19	TRBJ2-6	CASSTLTGGNSGANVLTF	TGTGCCAGTAGTACCCTGACAGGGGGCAACTCTGGGGCCAACGTCCTGACTTTC
few	TRBD2	TRBV5-1	TRBJ2-4	CASSPASGSGNIQYF	TGCGCCAGCAGCCCGGCAAGCGGGAGTGGTAACATTCAGTACTTC
NA	NA	TRBV5-1	TRBJ2-3	CASSPTPAGTDTQYF	TGCGCCAGCAGCCCTACCCCGGCGGGCACAGATACGCAGTATTTT
NA	TRBD2	TRBV27	TRBJ2-1	CASSFPGLAYNEQFF	TGTGCCAGCAGTTTCCCGGGACTAGCCTACAATGAGCAGTTCTTC
NA	NA	TRBV13	TRBJ1-1	CASTRRDNTEAFF	TGTGCCAGCACCCGGAGGGATAACACTGAAGCTTTCTTT
NA	NA	TRBV2	TRBJ2-1	CASSLMSGNEQFF	TGTGCCAGCAGCCTCATGAGCGGGAATGAGCAGTTCTTC
NA	TRBD1	TRBV19	TRBJ2-2	CATRTGTNTGELFF	TGTGCCACCCGGACAGGGACGAACACCGGGGAGCTGTTTTTT
few	NA	TRBV5-1	TRBJ1-2	CASSFSGEGYGYTF	TGCGCCAGCAGCTTTTCGGGAGAAGGATATGGCTACACCTTC
NA	TRBD1	TRBV9	TRBJ1-2	CASSLTGGAGNYGYTF	TGTGCCAGCAGCCTGACAGGGGGCGCGGGAAACTATGGCTACACCTTC
NA	TRBD2	TRBV27	TRBJ2-5	CASSLFSGSQETQYF	TGTGCCAGCAGTTTATTTAGCGGGTCACAAGAGACCCAGTACTTC
NA	TRBD1	TRBV6-5	TRBJ1-1	CASSYTGESRNTEAFF	TGTGCCAGCAGTTATACAGGGGAGAGCAGGAACACTGAAGCTTTCTTT
NA	NA	TRBV30	TRBJ1-5	CAWNRPTKGVTSNQPQHF	TGTGCCTGGAATCGGCCAACAAAAGGGGTGACTAGCAATCAGCCCCAGCATTTT
NA	NA	TRBV2	TRBJ1-2	CASSDSGKGYGYTF	TGTGCCAGCAGTGACTCAGGGAAGGGCTATGGCTACACCTTC
NA	NA	TRBV5-4	TRBJ2-7	CASSFGRAEQYF	TGTGCCAGCAGCTTTGGCAGGGCCGAGCAGTACTTC
NA	TRBD1	TRBV5-6	TRBJ2-4	CASSDTGDRQNIQYF	TGTGCCAGCAGCGATACAGGGGACAGACAAAACATTCAGTACTTC
once	TRBD2	TRBV6-5	TRBJ2-7	CASKGRESRSYEQYF	TGTGCCAGCAAGGGGCGGGAGTCTAGGTCCTACGAGCAGTACTTC
NA	TRBD2	TRBV27	TRBJ2-1	CASSLSTSGFNNEQFF	TGTGCCAGCAGTTTATCGACTAGCGGGTTCAACAATGAGCAGTTCTTC
few	NA	TRBV11-2	TRBJ2-3	CASSLDPGVMADTQYF	TGTGCCAGCAGCTTAGATCCGGGAGTAATGGCAGATACGCAGTATTTT
NA	NA	TRBV9	TRBJ2-1	CASSPSGGIGGDNEQFF	TGTGCCAGCAGCCCGTCCGGCGGGATCGGAGGGGACAATGAGCAGTTCTTC
NA	TRBD2	TRBV28	TRBJ2-2	CASSLWWLAGSYGELFF	TGTGCCAGCAGTTTATGGTGGCTAGCGGGATCATACGGGGAGCTGTTTTTT
NA	NA	TRBV6-5	TRBJ2-3	CASSLLATSSTDTQYF	TGTGCCAGCAGTTTGCTAGCAACATCTAGCACAGATACGCAGTATTTT
NA	TRBD1	TRBV7-9	TRBJ1-3	CASSPGTGGSGNTIYF	TGTGCCAGCAGCCCCGGGACAGGGGGCTCTGGAAACACCATATATTTT
NA	NA	TRBV2	TRBJ1-6	CASQYRKNSPLHF	TGTGCCAGCCAGTACAGGAAGAATTCACCCCTCCACTTT
NA	TRBD1	TRBV23-1	TRBJ2-3	CASCPTTVTGQGMRYARYNTQYF	TGCGCCAGCTGCCCGACAACAGTCACGGGACAGGGTATGAGGTACGCACGATACAATACGCAGTATTTT
NA	NA	TRBV28	TRBJ1-1	CASSLSGAVTEAFF	TGTGCCAGCAGTTTATCAGGGGCGGTCACTGAAGCTTTCTTT
NA	NA	TRBV15	TRBJ1-4	CATSRAEGLLFF	TGTGCCACCAGCAGAGCAGAGGGTTTACTGTTTTTT
NA	TRBD1	TRBV29-1	TRBJ1-2	CSVPGQGASGYTF	TGCAGCGTTCCGGGACAGGGGGCGTCTGGCTACACCTTC
NA	NA	TRBV28	TRBJ1-2	CASSGGKWGLGYTF	TGTGCCAGCAGTGGGGGCAAGTGGGGCTTAGGCTACACCTTC
NA	NA	TRBV2	TRBJ1-1	CASSEGPGRTEAFF	TGTGCCAGCAGTGAGGGTCCGGGAAGGACTGAAGCTTTCTTT
NA	NA	TRBV18	TRBJ1-3	CASSLSEGFSSGNTIYF	TGTGCCAGCTCACTGTCTGAGGGATTCAGCTCTGGAAACACCATATATTTT
NA	TRBD2	TRBV5-4	TRBJ2-1	CASSLPLAGGIGEQFF	TGTGCCAGCAGCTTGCCACTAGCGGGAGGAATAGGCGAGCAGTTCTTC
NA	TRBD1	TRBV29-1	TRBJ1-1	CSVVRQGARTEAFF	TGCAGCGTTGTTAGGCAGGGGGCGCGCACTGAAGCTTTCTTT
once	NA	TRBV5-6	TRBJ2-1	CASSLGGSSYNEQFF	TGTGCCAGCAGCTTAGGGGGAAGCTCCTACAATGAGCAGTTCTTC
NA	NA	TRBV7-2	TRBJ2-2	CASSLVSLASSTGELFF	TGTGCCAGCAGCTTAGTGTCGCTAGCGAGCTCCACCGGGGAGCTGTTTTTT
NA	NA	TRBV2	TRBJ1-1	CASSSRWTEAFF	TGTGCCAGCAGTAGTCGGTGGACTGAAGCTTTCTTT
NA	TRBD2	TRBV18	TRBJ2-5	CASSPRQFGSLAGGETQYF	TGTGCCAGCTCACCACGTCAATTCGGGAGTCTAGCGGGAGGAGAGACCCAGTACTTC